These T cell receptor beta chains were read from a single sample in a study of OX40 agonist ivuxolimab in advanced cancers. Libraries were prepared by immunoSEQ multiplex PCR; TCRdb keeps only in-frame clonotypes and omits some of them. The profile shows 20,000 or so clones, approximately 78% of them singletons. Sequencing used CD4+ or CD8+ T cells sorted from blood, obtained in a trial of the OX40 agonist ivuxolimab. The receptors here all came from an adult with an advanced solid tumor such as melanoma, head and neck, liver or kidney cancer. Both conserved end residues are part of each CDR3. Fields, in order: clone size, J gene, V gene, CDR3 length, D gene, CDR3 DNA, CDR3 protein. D genes are given only for firm matches. Size tells how often a clone was seen (once, few, many) or the class of an expanded clone, and some rows leave it out.

abundance: -; j_gene: TRBJ1-2; v_gene: TRBV5-4; len: 14; d_gene: TRBD1; CDR3nt: TGTGCCAGCAGCTTGGGACAGGGGGACTATGGCTACACCTTC; CDR3aa: CASSLGQGDYGYTF
abundance: -; j_gene: TRBJ1-1; v_gene: TRBV9; len: 12; d_gene: -; CDR3nt: TGTGCCAGCAGCGTAGGGGGCAGTGAAGCTTTCTTT; CDR3aa: CASSVGGSEAFF
abundance: large; j_gene: TRBJ2-3; v_gene: TRBV28; len: 18; d_gene: -; CDR3nt: TGTGCCAGCAGTTTACCAGAGGGCAGGCCAACGTCTGCCGATACGCAGTATTTT; CDR3aa: CASSLPEGRPTSADTQYF
abundance: few; j_gene: TRBJ1-6; v_gene: TRBV7-6; len: 14; d_gene: -; CDR3nt: TGTGCCAGCAGCTATACAGGGAAAGACTCACCCCTCCACTTT; CDR3aa: CASSYTGKDSPLHF
abundance: -; j_gene: TRBJ2-2; v_gene: TRBV29-1; len: 15; d_gene: -; CDR3nt: TGCAGCGTTGAAACAGGGGGGGCGAACACCGGGGAGCTGTTTTTT; CDR3aa: CSVETGGANTGELFF
abundance: -; j_gene: TRBJ2-7; v_gene: TRBV11-2; len: 14; d_gene: -; CDR3nt: TGTGCCAGCAGCTTATCAGGGACACCAAACGAGCAGTACTTC; CDR3aa: CASSLSGTPNEQYF
abundance: -; j_gene: TRBJ2-7; v_gene: TRBV25-1; len: 15; d_gene: -; CDR3nt: TGTGCCAGCAGTGAAGTGTGGGACATGGGGGACGAGCAGTACTTC; CDR3aa: CASSEVWDMGDEQYF
abundance: -; j_gene: TRBJ1-2; v_gene: TRBV7-9; len: 13; d_gene: -; CDR3nt: TGTGCCAGCAGACTGGAGGGGAGCTATGGCTACACCTTC; CDR3aa: CASRLEGSYGYTF
abundance: once; j_gene: TRBJ1-2; v_gene: TRBV7-6; len: 15; d_gene: -; CDR3nt: TGTGCCAGCAGCTCATATAAGGGAAGAGGCTATGGCTACACCTTC; CDR3aa: CASSSYKGRGYGYTF
abundance: -; j_gene: TRBJ2-4; v_gene: TRBV7-8; len: 14; d_gene: -; CDR3nt: TGTGCCAGCAGCTTAGACCTAGCCAAAAACATTCAGTACTTC; CDR3aa: CASSLDLAKNIQYF
abundance: few; j_gene: TRBJ1-2; v_gene: TRBV19; len: 13; d_gene: -; CDR3nt: TGTGCCAGTAGCACCTCGCCAGGGTTCGGCTACACCTTC; CDR3aa: CASSTSPGFGYTF
abundance: -; j_gene: TRBJ2-5; v_gene: TRBV7-6; len: 17; d_gene: -; CDR3nt: TGTGCCAGCAGCCAAGGCGTTGACGGGGTGTACCAAGAGACCCAGTACTTC; CDR3aa: CASSQGVDGVYQETQYF
abundance: -; j_gene: TRBJ2-1; v_gene: TRBV19; len: 16; d_gene: TRBD2; CDR3nt: TGTGCCAGTAGTATAGATACAGCGGGAGGGTACAATGAGCAGTTCTTC; CDR3aa: CASSIDTAGGYNEQFF
abundance: few; j_gene: TRBJ2-1; v_gene: TRBV27; len: 15; d_gene: -; CDR3nt: TGTGCCAGCAGTTTAGACCAGGCAAGGTACAATGAGCAGTTCTTC; CDR3aa: CASSLDQARYNEQFF
abundance: -; j_gene: TRBJ2-1; v_gene: TRBV9; len: 12; d_gene: -; CDR3nt: TGTGCCAGCAGCTATGGGGGGATTGAGCAGTTCTTC; CDR3aa: CASSYGGIEQFF
abundance: -; j_gene: TRBJ2-2; v_gene: TRBV5-6; len: 15; d_gene: TRBD2; CDR3nt: TGTGCCAGCAGCCGCGGACTAGCGGGTAGGCGGGAGCTGTTTTTT; CDR3aa: CASSRGLAGRRELFF
abundance: -; j_gene: TRBJ2-3; v_gene: TRBV9; len: 16; d_gene: -; CDR3nt: TGTGCCAGCAGCCCCTGGGACCATCTTAGCACAGATACGCAGTATTTT; CDR3aa: CASSPWDHLSTDTQYF
abundance: few; j_gene: TRBJ1-1; v_gene: TRBV5-6; len: 12; d_gene: -; CDR3nt: TGTGCCAGCAGCTTGCGAGGGACTGAAGCTTTCTTT; CDR3aa: CASSLRGTEAFF